The entry below gives a single TCR beta chain sequence along with its context. Repertoires were generated with immunoSEQ multiplex PCR, while TCRdb's copy carries only in-frame clones and drops some. The sample carries about 170,000 clones, 85% to 95% recorded once. This sample is part of a study of control samples from healthy donors and cancer patients. The V end was cut by 5 bases, the J end by 4 bases, with 8 bases between. Germline CDR1 MGHDK, CDR2 SYGVNS. The CDR3 covers 12 residues. The receptor was derived from an older woman in good health. Sequencing was done on a sample of blood. The J gene is TRBJ2-5, the V gene TRBV25-1; D is possibly TRBD2 (5 bases). The chain's CDR3 is CASSSGGETQYF. In DNA, the CDR3 is TGTGCCAGCAGTTCAGGAGGAGAGACCCAGTACTTC.